Below are 17 T cell receptor beta chains sequenced from a single sample in a study of T cell repertoires in cytomegalovirus infection. TCRdb passed the reads through MiXCR, listing each CDR3 protein once. Of some 700,000 distinct CDR3 sequences listed, around 32% are singletons. No antigen has been assigned to these receptors. Sequencing was performed on cultured PBMCs, taken from culture after CMV antigen stimulation. The receptors shown here come from a human donor in good health (CMV status not recorded). Some clones in this sample may be carry-over from other donors' samples.

This clonotype was found a few times. J is TRBJ2-3 and V is TRBV7-9, with 11 bases fitting TRBD2. With 5 bases clipped from V and 2 bases from J, the junction kept 3 bases outside the gene matches. CDR1 is SEHNR, CDR2 FQNEAQ, per germline (reference sequence). The CDR3 covers 15 residues. In DNA, the CDR3 is TGTGCCAGCAGCCGACTAGCGGGGATCACAGATACGCAGTATTTT. Its protein is CASSRLAGITDTQYF.

This rearrangement joins TRBV4-2 to TRBJ2-7, with 15 bases aligning to TRBD2. The V gene end was trimmed by 2 bases and the J gene end by 7 bases; junction bases not matched to a gene: 9. Germline V CDR1 and CDR2: LGHNA, YNFKEQ. This CDR3 comprises 17 residues. CDR3 protein: CASSQPLGLAGGQEQYF. The DNA of the CDR3 is TGTGCCAGCAGCCAACCGCTCGGACTAGCGGGGGGGCAGGAGCAGTACTTC.

This chain uses TRBV6-1 with TRBJ2-3, with D perhaps matching TRBD2 (6 bases). This CDR3 has 15 residues. CDR1 and CDR2 from the germline V gene are MNHNS and SASEGT. V lost 7 bases, J lost 1 base, and 15 bases lay in between. The CDR3 here is CASMGRTRGTDTQYF. CDR3 DNA sequence: TGTGCCAGCATGGGGAGGACCAGAGGCACAGATACGCAGTATTTT.

This clonotype appeared a few times. The chain links TRBV30 to TRBJ1-2, with 7 positions matching TRBD1. Germline CDR1 is GTSNPN and CDR2 is SVGIG (reference sequence). J gave up 6 bases and V 5 bases, and 3 bases lay outside the gene matches. This CDR3 comprises 11 residues. DNA of the CDR3: TGTGCCTGGGCGACAGGGAATGGCTACACCTTC. This translates into CAWATGNGYTF. Using reference TRBV30 and TRBJ1-2 for the parts outside the CDR3, the full variable domain is SQTIHQWPATLVQPVGSPLSLECTVEGTSNPNLYWYRQAAGRGLQLLFYSVGIGQISSEVPQNLSASRPQDRQFILSSKKLLLSDSGFYLCAWATGNGYTFGSGTRLTVV.

This clonotype was found a few times. As DNA, the CDR3 is TGTGCCAGAAAACCGCACGAATTCTCCTACGAGCAGTACTTC. As protein: CARKPHEFSYEQYF. This chain links TRBV12-3 or TRBV12-4 with TRBJ2-7; D gene unclear. This CDR3 region has 14 residues. V was cut by 9 bases and J by 0 bases, with 15 bases left in between.

The chain employs TRBV7-4 and TRBJ2-1; D is ambiguous. This CDR3 comprises 12 residues. Germline CDR1 reads SGHVT; CDR2 reads SQSDAQ. The V gene lost 7 bases and the J gene lost 8 bases, with 12 bases spanning the gap. The CDR3 here is CASNRRLDEQFF. The CDR3 DNA reads TGTGCCAGCAACCGGCGGCTGGATGAGCAGTTCTTC.

This clonotype was detected many times. This chain links TRBV7-2 with TRBJ2-7; TRBD2 is a possible D gene (5 bases). In germline, CDR1 is SGHTA, CDR2 FQGNSA. With 5 bases removed from V and 4 bases from J, the gap between germline ends came to 18 bases. The CDR3 consists of 15 residues. The CDR3 sequence: CASSLGLAVTYEQYF. The CDR3, as DNA: TGTGCCAGCAGCCTAGGACTCGCCGTAACGTACGAGCAGTACTTC.

The CDR3 DNA sequence: TGCGCCAGCAGCGAGGCTGTATTACGAACTTCTGAGACCCAGTACTTC. Protein: CASSEAVLRTSETQYF. V usage is TRBV10-2 and J usage is TRBJ2-5; D is unclear. In germline, CDR1 is WSHSY, CDR2 SAAADI. CDR3 length: 16 residues. The V and J ends lost 6 bases and 5 bases respectively, with 22 bases between them.

The table lists this clonotype with a few counts. This chain connects TRBV4-3 to TRBJ2-7; D is undetermined. The CDR3 extends over 13 amino acids. V was pared by 0 bases and J by 0 bases, with 3 bases between. CDR1 and CDR2 (germline): LGHNA, YSLEER. The CDR3 reads CASSQDISYEQYF. In DNA, the CDR3 is TGCGCCAGCAGCCAAGACATCTCCTACGAGCAGTACTTC.

CDR3: CASSLGGTNQETQYF. The CDR3 DNA is TGTGCCAGCAGCCTCGGCGGGACAAACCAAGAGACCCAGTACTTC. The chain has TRBV11-3 and TRBJ2-5; D may match TRBD1 or TRBD2 (6 bases each). Trimming pared 5 bases from V and 0 bases from J, leaving 13 bases between. The CDR3 runs to 15 residues. Germline V gives CDR1 SGHNT, CDR2 YENEEA.

The chain joins TRBV7-9 to TRBJ1-3; a possible D gene is TRBD1 (5 bases). This CDR3 spans 17 amino acids. Germline CDR1 reads SEHNR; CDR2 reads FQNEAQ (reference sequence). V lost 3 bases and J 2 bases, leaving 17 bases between the germline ends. Here the CDR3 reads CASSLYTMADTGNTIYF. The CDR3 DNA sequence: TGTGCCAGCAGCTTGTATACTATGGCGGACACTGGAAACACCATATATTTT.

Only a few counts were recorded for this clonotype. The chain has TRBV27 and TRBJ2-7; tentative D call: TRBD1 (5 bases). CDR1 and CDR2 (germline): MNHEY, SMNVEV (reference sequence). V gave up 0 bases and J gave up 3 bases, with 21 bases separating them. This CDR3 has 18 amino acids. The CDR3 reads CASSLSIGSKRQRYEQYF. The CDR3 nucleotides are TGTGCCAGCAGTTTATCGATCGGGTCCAAGCGACAGCGCTACGAGCAGTACTTC.

Ten or more counts support this clonotype. The chain employs TRBV7-2 and TRBJ2-1; 14 bases line up with TRBD2. V dropped 1 base and J dropped 3; count of bases not matched to a gene: 5. The germline V gene encodes CDR1 SGHTA and CDR2 FQGNSA. The CDR3 spans 18 residues. The CDR3 here is CASSLEGTSGRYYNEQFF. In DNA form, the CDR3 reads TGTGCCAGCAGCTTAGAGGGGACTAGCGGGAGATACTACAATGAGCAGTTCTTC.

J is TRBJ2-1 and V is TRBV11-1; D is unclear. V was cut by 5 bases and J by 9 bases, with 14 bases left in between. CDR1 and CDR2 from the germline V gene are SGHAT and FQDESV (reference sequence). The CDR3 has 13 residues. The CDR3: CASSPPGRSEQFF. For the CDR3, the DNA is TGTGCCAGCAGCCCCCCTGGCAGGAGTGAGCAGTTCTTC.

The chain has TRBV18 and TRBJ1-1; TRBD1 is a possible D gene (6 bases). The CDR3 length is 14 residues. V was pared by 5 bases and J by 3 bases, with 13 bases between. Germline V gene sequence: CDR1 KGHSH, CDR2 LQKENI. CDR3 DNA sequence: TGTGCCAGCTCAGCAGGGGAGCGAGACACTGAAGCTTTCTTT. Translation gives CASSAGERDTEAFF. Filled out from reference TRBV18 and TRBJ1-1, the complete variable domain reads NAGVMQNPRHLVRRRGQEARLRCSPMKGHSHVYWYRQLPEEGLKFMVYLQKENIIDESGMPKERFSAEFPKEGPSILRIQQVVRGDSAAYFCASSAGERDTEAFFGQGTRLTVV.

V and J are TRBV12-3 or TRBV12-4 and TRBJ1-2; a possible D gene is TRBD1 (5 bases). V dropped 4 bases and J dropped 8 bases, with 11 bases sitting between them. The CDR3 extends over 12 amino acids. CDR3 DNA: TGTGCCAGCAGTTCCTTGGGGCCAGGCTACACCTTC. It codes for CASSSLGPGYTF.

This chain uses TRBV6-6 with TRBJ2-2, with TRBD1 as a possible D gene (6 bases). The CDR3 totals 14 residues. V lost 6 bases and J 6 bases, leaving 14 bases between the germline ends. Looked up from germline, CDR1 is MNHNY and CDR2 is SVGAGI (reference sequence). Written as DNA, the CDR3 is TGTGCCAGCAGAGGGGGTCAGGGTTCCGGGGAGCTGTTTTTT. This translates into CASRGGQGSGELFF.